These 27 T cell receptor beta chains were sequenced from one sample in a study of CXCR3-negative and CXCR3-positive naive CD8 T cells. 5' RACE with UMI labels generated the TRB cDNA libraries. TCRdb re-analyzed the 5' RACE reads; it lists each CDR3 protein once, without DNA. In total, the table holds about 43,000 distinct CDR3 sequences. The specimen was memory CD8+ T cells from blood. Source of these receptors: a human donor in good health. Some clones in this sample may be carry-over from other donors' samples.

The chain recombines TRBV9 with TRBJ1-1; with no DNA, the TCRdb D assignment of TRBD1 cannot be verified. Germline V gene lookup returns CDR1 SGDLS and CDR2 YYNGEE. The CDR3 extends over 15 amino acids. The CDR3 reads CASSEWTGQGTEAFF.

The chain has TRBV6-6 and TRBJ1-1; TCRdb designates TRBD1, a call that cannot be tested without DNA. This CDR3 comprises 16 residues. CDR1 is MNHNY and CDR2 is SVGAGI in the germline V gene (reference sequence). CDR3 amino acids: CASSYFGGGSDTEAFF.

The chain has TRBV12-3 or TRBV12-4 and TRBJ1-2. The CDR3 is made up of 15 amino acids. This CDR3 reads CASSPPSSANYGYTF.

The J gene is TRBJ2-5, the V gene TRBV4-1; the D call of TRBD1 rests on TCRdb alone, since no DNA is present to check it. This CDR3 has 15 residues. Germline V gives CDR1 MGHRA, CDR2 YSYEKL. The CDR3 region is CASSQGGASPETQYF.

The chain's CDR3 is CASSYGGATDTQYF. The chain joins TRBV6-2 or TRBV6-3 to TRBJ2-3; TCRdb reports TRBD1, a call that lacks DNA to check it against. The CDR3 extends over 14 amino acids. The germline CDR1 and CDR2 sequences are MNHEY and SVGEGT.

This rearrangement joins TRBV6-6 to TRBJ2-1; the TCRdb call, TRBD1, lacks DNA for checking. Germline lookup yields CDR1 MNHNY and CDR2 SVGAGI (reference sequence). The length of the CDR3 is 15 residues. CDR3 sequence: CASSPLGRRANEQFF.

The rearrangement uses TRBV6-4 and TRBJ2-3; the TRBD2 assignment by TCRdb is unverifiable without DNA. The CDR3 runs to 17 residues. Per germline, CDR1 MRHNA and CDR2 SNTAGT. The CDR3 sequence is CASSDSTSGGGTDTQYF.

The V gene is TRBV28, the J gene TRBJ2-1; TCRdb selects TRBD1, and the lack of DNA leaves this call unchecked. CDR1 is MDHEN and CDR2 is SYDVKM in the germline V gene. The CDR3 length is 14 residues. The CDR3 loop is CASSLRGLRNEQFF. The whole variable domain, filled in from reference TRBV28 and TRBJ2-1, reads DVKVTQSSRYLVKRTGEKVFLECVQDMDHENMFWYRQDPGLGLRLIYFSYDVKMKEKGDIPEGYSVSREKKERFSLILESASTNQTSMYLCASSLRGLRNEQFFGPGTRLTVL.

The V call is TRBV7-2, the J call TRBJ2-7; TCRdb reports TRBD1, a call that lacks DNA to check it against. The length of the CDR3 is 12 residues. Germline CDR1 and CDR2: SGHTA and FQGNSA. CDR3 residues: CASSLASREQYF.

The CDR3 here is CASRDRVNQPQHF. The chain employs TRBV6-5 and TRBJ1-5; with no DNA, the TCRdb D assignment of TRBD1 cannot be verified. Germline V CDR1 and CDR2: MNHEY, SVGAGI. This CDR3 contains 13 residues.

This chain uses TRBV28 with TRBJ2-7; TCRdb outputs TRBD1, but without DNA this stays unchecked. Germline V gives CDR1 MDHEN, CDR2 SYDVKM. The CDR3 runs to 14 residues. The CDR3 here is CASSHRGRHYEQYF.

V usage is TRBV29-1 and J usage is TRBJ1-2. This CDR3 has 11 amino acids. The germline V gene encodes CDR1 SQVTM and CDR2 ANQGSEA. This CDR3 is CSVATAYGYTF.

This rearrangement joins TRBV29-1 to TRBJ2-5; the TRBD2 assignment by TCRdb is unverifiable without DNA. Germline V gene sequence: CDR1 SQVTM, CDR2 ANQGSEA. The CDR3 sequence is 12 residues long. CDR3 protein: CSARAVGETQYF.

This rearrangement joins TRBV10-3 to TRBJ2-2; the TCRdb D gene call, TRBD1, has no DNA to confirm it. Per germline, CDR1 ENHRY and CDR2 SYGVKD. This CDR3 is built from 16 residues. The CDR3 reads CAISDLGGMNTGELFF.

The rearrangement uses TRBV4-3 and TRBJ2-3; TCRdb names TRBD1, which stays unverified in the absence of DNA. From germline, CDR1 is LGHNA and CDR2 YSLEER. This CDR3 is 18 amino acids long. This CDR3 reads CASSQRESGGVHTDTQYF.

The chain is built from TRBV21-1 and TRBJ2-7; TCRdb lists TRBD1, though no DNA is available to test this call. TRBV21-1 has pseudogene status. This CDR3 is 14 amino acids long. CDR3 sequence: CASRGEGEPYEQYF.

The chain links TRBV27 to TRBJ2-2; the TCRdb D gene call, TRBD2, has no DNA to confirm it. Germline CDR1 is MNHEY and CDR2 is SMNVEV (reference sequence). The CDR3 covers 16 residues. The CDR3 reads CASSILPGLASGELFF.

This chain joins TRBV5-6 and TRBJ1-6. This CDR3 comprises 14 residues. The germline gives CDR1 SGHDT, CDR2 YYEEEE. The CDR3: CASSPGTAGSPLHF.

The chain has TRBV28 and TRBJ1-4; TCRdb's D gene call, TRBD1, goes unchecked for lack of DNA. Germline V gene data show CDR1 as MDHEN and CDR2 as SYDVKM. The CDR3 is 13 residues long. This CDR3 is CASRERRYEKLFF.

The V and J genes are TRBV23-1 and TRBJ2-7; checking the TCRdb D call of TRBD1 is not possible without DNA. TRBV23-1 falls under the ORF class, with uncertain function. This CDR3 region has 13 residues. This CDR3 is CASREGQGYEQYF.

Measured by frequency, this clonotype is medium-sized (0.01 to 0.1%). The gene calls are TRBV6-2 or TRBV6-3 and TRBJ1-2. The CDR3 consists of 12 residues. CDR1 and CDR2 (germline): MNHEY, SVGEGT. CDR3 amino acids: CATRRANYGYTF.

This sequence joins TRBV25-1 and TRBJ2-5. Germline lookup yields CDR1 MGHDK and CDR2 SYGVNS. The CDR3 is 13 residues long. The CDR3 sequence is CASSDFLGETQYF.

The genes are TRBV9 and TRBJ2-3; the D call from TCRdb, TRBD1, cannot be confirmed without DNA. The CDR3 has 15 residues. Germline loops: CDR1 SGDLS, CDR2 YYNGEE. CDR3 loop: CASSTSGGPEDTQYF.

The CDR3 is CATSSPGQGAWAYGYTF. This chain joins TRBV15 and TRBJ1-2; without DNA, the TCRdb call of TRBD1 cannot be checked. The germline V gene encodes CDR1 LNHNV and CDR2 YYDKDF (reference sequence). The CDR3 is 17 amino acids.

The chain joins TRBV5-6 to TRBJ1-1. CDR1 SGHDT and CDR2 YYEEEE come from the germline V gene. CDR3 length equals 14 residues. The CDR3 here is CASSWGTGNTEAFF.

This CDR3 reads CASSPYRDMNEKLFF. The genes are TRBV28 and TRBJ1-4; the D call from TCRdb, TRBD1, cannot be confirmed without DNA. The germline V gene has CDR1 MDHEN and CDR2 SYDVKM. The CDR3 has 15 amino acids.

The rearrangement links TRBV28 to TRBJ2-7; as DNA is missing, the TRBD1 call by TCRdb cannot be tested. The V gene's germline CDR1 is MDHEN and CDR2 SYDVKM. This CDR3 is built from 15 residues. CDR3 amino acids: CASSRPLTASYEQYF.